The clone carrying this T cell receptor beta chain appeared a single time. Its antigen is not identified. This specimen comes from a study of radiotherapy plus CTLA-4 blockade in lung cancer. Broader study findings: Dynamics of early blood T cell clones, together with interferon-beta, were reportedly the best predictors of response. Expansion of tumor-derived TCR clones was observed in blood after radiotherapy plus ipilimumab.

The CDR3 has 14 residues. Trimming removed 3 bases from V and 3 bases from J; junction bases left unmatched: 7. Looked up from germline, CDR1 is GTSNPN and CDR2 is SVGIG (reference sequence). The data were produced by immunoSEQ multiplex PCR, yet TCRdb's version contains in-frame clones alone and is incomplete. The data contain 3,000 to 4,000 clones, roughly 83% of them singletons. The chain is built from TRBV30 and TRBJ2-7; 8 bases match TRBD2. The clonotype originates from a human donor with non-small cell lung cancer that progressed on radiotherapy plus ipilimumab. The specimen comprised tumor tissue, sampled from a patient treated with radiotherapy plus ipilimumab. The CDR3 DNA reads as TGTGCCTGGAGGATGAGCGGGGGATACTACGAGCAGTACTTC. As protein: CAWRMSGGYYEQYF.